These 28 T cell receptor beta chains share one sample of origin, sequenced in a study of blood T cell repertoires in COVID-19. Sequencing used immunoSEQ multiplex PCR; TCRdb keeps in-frame clones, though not all of them. The sample carries over 350,000 clones, 85% to 90% recorded once. Specimen: PBMCs or T cells enriched from blood (not recorded which). The source of these receptors is a woman in her late teens or twenties who had recovered from COVID-19.

The chain joins TRBV6-2 or TRBV6-3 to TRBJ2-1; TRBD2 matches 13 bases. The V gene end was trimmed by 4 bases and the J gene end by 6 bases; junction bases not matched to a gene: 6. Germline V gene sequence: CDR1 MNHEY, CDR2 SVGEGT. The CDR3 runs 16 residues. The CDR3 sequence: CASSFITSGGANEQFF. The CDR3, as DNA: TGTGCCAGCAGTTTCATAACTAGCGGGGGGGCCAATGAGCAGTTCTTC.

The chain uses TRBV19 and TRBJ2-3, with TRBD2 as a possible D gene (5 bases). With 4 bases removed from V and 4 bases from J, the gap between germline ends came to 21 bases. The CDR3 length is 17 residues. The germline V gene encodes CDR1 LNHDA and CDR2 SQIVND (reference sequence). The CDR3 protein is CASSKGDEGIGADTQYF. CDR3 sequence (DNA): TGTGCCAGTAGTAAAGGAGATGAGGGAATTGGGGCAGATACGCAGTATTTT.

The chain links TRBV7-3 to TRBJ1-6; no definite D call. CDR1 SGHTA and CDR2 FQGTGA come from the germline V gene. CDR3 length equals 15 residues. V gave up 2 bases and J gave up 4 bases, with 9 bases separating them. Written as DNA, the CDR3 is TGTGCCAGCAGCTTAGAGGCGGGGTATAATTCACCCCTCCACTTT. Protein sequence: CASSLEAGYNSPLHF. The entire variable domain, with the rest obtained from reference TRBV7-3 and TRBJ1-6, is as follows: GAGVSQTPSNKVTEKGKYVELRCDPISGHTALYWYRQSLGQGPEFLIYFQGTGAADDSGLPNDRFFAVRPEGSVSTLKIQRTERGDSAVYLCASSLEAGYNSPLHFGNGTRLTVT.

The V gene is TRBV10-3, the J gene TRBJ2-1, with D possibly being TRBD2 (6 bases). The V end was cut by 2 bases, the J end by 3 bases, with 11 bases between. The CDR3 spans 15 residues. In germline, CDR1 is ENHRY, CDR2 SYGVKD. The CDR3 loop is CAISEDGGNYNEQFF. The CDR3 nucleotides are TGTGCCATCAGTGAGGATGGGGGGAACTACAATGAGCAGTTCTTC.

The chain couples TRBV27 to TRBJ1-1; TRBD1 agrees at 7 bases. The germline gives CDR1 MNHEY, CDR2 SMNVEV (reference sequence). This CDR3 has 15 amino acids. Germline trimming cut 6 bases from V and 4 bases from J; bases unmatched to any gene: 11. The CDR3 protein is CASRVTGSPITEAFF. As DNA, the CDR3 is TGTGCCAGCAGGGTGACAGGGTCCCCTATCACTGAAGCTTTCTTT.

This chain links TRBV9 with TRBJ2-5; a weak D match, TRBD1 (6 bases). Looked up from germline, CDR1 is SGDLS and CDR2 is YYNGEE. V shed 6 bases and J shed 2 bases, with 17 bases lying between them. This CDR3 spans 15 amino acids. CDR3 sequence reads: CASTQGSLTQETQYF. The CDR3 DNA sequence: TGTGCCAGCACCCAGGGGTCACTAACACAAGAGACCCAGTACTTC.

In this sample, this clone turned up once. CDR3 protein: CASSFTGVPEAFF. The CDR3 DNA is TGTGCCAGCAGTTTTACAGGGGTTCCTGAAGCTTTCTTT. The V call is TRBV6-2 or TRBV6-3, the J call TRBJ1-1; TRBD1 aligns across 7 bases. The CDR3 sequence is 13 residues long. Trimming removed 4 bases from V and 6 bases from J; junction bases left unmatched: 5. Germline CDR1 and CDR2: MNHEY and SVGEGT.

The V gene is TRBV29-1, the J gene TRBJ2-2; 7 positions agree with TRBD2. Germline trimming cut 1 base from V and 1 base from J; bases unmatched to any gene: 6. This CDR3 contains 16 residues. Germline V CDR1 and CDR2: SQVTM, ANQGSEA. The CDR3 protein is CSVEGSASGNTGELFF. In DNA, the CDR3 is TGCAGCGTTGAAGGATCGGCTAGCGGGAACACCGGGGAGCTGTTTTTT.

The CDR3 reads CASSQDRQGSYYGYTF. As DNA, the CDR3 is TGCGCCAGCAGCCAAGACCGACAGGGGTCTTACTATGGCTACACCTTC. This chain joins TRBV4-1 and TRBJ1-2, with 8 bases matching TRBD1. The length of the CDR3 is 16 residues. V was clipped by 0 bases and J by 3 bases; unmatched bases: 6. Germline-derived CDR1 and CDR2 are MGHRA and YSYEKL.

The chain uses TRBV3-1 (or the pseudogene TRBV3-2) and TRBJ1-4, with TRBD1 as a possible D gene (6 bases). The CDR3 is made up of 16 amino acids. V was shortened by 1 base and J by 4 bases, with 13 bases between the two germline ends. Looked up from germline, CDR1 is LGHDT and CDR2 is YNNKEL (reference sequence). This CDR3 reads CASSQVSRGNNEKLFF. In nucleotides, the CDR3 is TGTGCCAGCAGCCAAGTCTCCAGGGGAAATAATGAAAAACTGTTTTTT.

V usage is TRBV2 and J usage is TRBJ2-1; TRBD2 matches 10 bases. The CDR3 is 20 amino acids. J lost 0 bases, V lost 1 base, and 12 bases had no gene match. Germline V gives CDR1 SNHLY, CDR2 FYNNEI. Here the CDR3 reads CASSEENASGGFYSYNEQFF. The CDR3 coding sequence is TGTGCCAGCAGTGAAGAGAACGCTAGCGGGGGATTCTACTCCTACAATGAGCAGTTCTTC. The variable domain in full, completed from reference TRBV2 and TRBJ2-1, reads EPEVTQTPSHQVTQMGQEVILRCVPISNHLYFYWYRQILGQKVEFLVSFYNNEISEKSEIFDDQFSVERPDGSNFTLKIRSTKLEDSAMYFCASSEENASGGFYSYNEQFFGPGTRLTVL.

The chain combines TRBV6-2 or TRBV6-3 with TRBJ2-7; TRBD2 matches at 8 bases. CDR3 length: 15 amino acids. The J segment lost 6 bases and the V segment lost 5 bases, leaving 12 bases of the junction unmatched. Germline V gene lookup returns CDR1 MNHEY and CDR2 SVGEGT. CDR3 sequence reads: CASSQPGLGDPEQYF. The CDR3 DNA follows: TGTGCCAGCAGTCAACCGGGACTAGGTGATCCCGAGCAGTACTTC.

The chain has TRBV6-4 and TRBJ2-1; 8 nucleotides match TRBD2. After removal of 6 bases from V and 0 bases from J, the junction contained 7 bases not matched to a gene. The CDR3 contains 16 residues. From germline, CDR1 is MRHNA and CDR2 SNTAGT. The CDR3 protein is CASRDGLADSYNEQFF. In DNA, the CDR3 is TGTGCCAGCAGAGACGGACTAGCAGACTCCTACAATGAGCAGTTCTTC.

The rearrangement uses TRBV7-2 and TRBJ2-7, with D unclear. The CDR3 loop spans 13 amino acids. Trimming took off 1 base at V and 3 bases at J, with 7 bases between the two ends. Germline values: CDR1 SGHTA, CDR2 FQGNSA. The DNA for the CDR3 is TGTGCCAGCAGCTTAGGGGCGAACTACGAGCAGTACTTC. Amino acid sequence: CASSLGANYEQYF.

The chain carries TRBV21-1 and TRBJ1-1; the table's D call of TRBD1 was not tested on the DNA. TRBV21-1 is a pseudogene locus. The CDR3 is made up of 18 amino acids. As DNA, the CDR3 is TGTGCCAGCAGCCCCGGGGCGGACAGGACTCGAGGGAACACTGAAGCTTTCTTT. Its protein product is CASSPGADRTRGNTEAFF.

Concerning this clone: The same CDR3 can be traced to other DNA sequences in this sample. The chain couples TRBV15 to TRBJ2-2; 12 nucleotides match TRBD1. V was pared by 3 bases and J by 5 bases, with 4 bases of the junction left unmatched. Germline loops: CDR1 LNHNV, CDR2 YYDKDF (reference sequence). The CDR3 has 16 residues. The CDR3 here is CATSRGTGGRTGELFF. The CDR3, as DNA: TGTGCCACCAGCAGGGGGACAGGGGGCAGAACCGGGGAGCTGTTTTTT.

The chain joins TRBV5-1 to TRBJ2-3, with 9 positions matching TRBD1. The ends lost 4 bases at V and 7 bases at J; junction bases unmatched: 7. CDR3 length equals 14 residues. Looked up from germline, CDR1 is SGHRS and CDR2 is YFSETQ. CDR3 nucleotide sequence: TGCGCCAGCAGCGGGGGGACAGGGCTCAATACGCAGTATTTT. It encodes CASSGGTGLNTQYF.

The rearrangement links TRBV4-1 to TRBJ1-2; 7 bases line up with TRBD1. Losses at the gene ends were 5 bases for V and 0 bases for J; bases not matched to a gene: 6. Germline V gene sequence: CDR1 MGHRA, CDR2 YSYEKL. This CDR3 is built from 15 residues. Written as DNA, the CDR3 is TGCGCCAGCAGCTTGACAGGGATAGCTAACTATGGCTACACCTTC. It encodes CASSLTGIANYGYTF.

The chain employs TRBV5-4 and TRBJ2-3; 13 bases are shared with TRBD2. The germline CDR1 and CDR2 sequences are SGHNT and YYREEE (reference sequence). V shed 0 bases, J shed 4 bases, and the junction held 2 bases outside the gene matches. CDR3 length: 16 residues. This CDR3 is CASSLGLAGGPDTQYF. DNA of the CDR3: TGTGCCAGCAGCTTGGGACTAGCGGGGGGCCCAGATACGCAGTATTTT.

As regards this clone: The junction differs from germline at one of its ends, possibly a read error. The chain employs TRBV6-5 and TRBJ2-7, with 7 bases fitting TRBD2. The length of the CDR3 is 13 residues. The germline CDR1 and CDR2 sequences are MNHEY and SVGAGI. Here the CDR3 reads CASSDSLAYEQYF. The CDR3 region has the DNA TGTGCCAGCAGTGACTCACTAGCGTACGAGCAGTACTTC.

This chain joins TRBV3-1 (or the pseudogene TRBV3-2) and TRBJ2-3, with TRBD2 as a possible D gene (7 bases). Germline V gene data show CDR1 as LGHDT and CDR2 as YNNKEL (reference sequence). The V gene lost 1 base and the J gene lost 1 base, with 27 bases spanning the gap. This CDR3 spans 21 amino acids. The CDR3 coding sequence is TGTGCCAGCAGCCAAGTCCGAGTAGCGGTGGGTTCGGGGGGCGGCACAGATACGCAGTATTTT. Translated: CASSQVRVAVGSGGGTDTQYF.

The J gene is TRBJ2-3, the V gene TRBV4-1, with 9 bases aligning to TRBD1. In germline, CDR1 is MGHRA, CDR2 YSYEKL. The CDR3 totals 16 residues. Trimming cost V 1 base and J 5 bases; bases outside gene matches: 7. Here the CDR3 DNA reads TGCGCCAGCAGCCAAGTCAAGGGACAGGGATTAGATACGCAGTATTTT. It translates to CASSQVKGQGLDTQYF.

This clone was counted between two and nine times. The chain uses TRBV6-5 and TRBJ1-4; D is unclear. The CDR3 has 15 amino acids. V dropped 6 bases and J dropped 1 base, with 12 bases sitting between them. Germline CDR1 is MNHEY and CDR2 is SVGAGI. The CDR3 region has the DNA TGTGCCAGCAGAAGGAGTTGGGTAACTAATGAAAAACTGTTTTTT. Its translation: CASRRSWVTNEKLFF.

This clone was detected a few times. The chain employs TRBV7-8 and TRBJ1-1; D is perhaps TRBD1 (5 bases). Per the germline V gene, CDR1 is SGHVS and CDR2 is FQNEAQ. V shed 5 bases and J shed 6 bases, with 10 bases lying between them. This CDR3 comprises 12 residues. CDR3 protein: CASSAGTAEAFF. As DNA, the CDR3 is TGTGCCAGCAGCGCGGGGACCGCTGAAGCTTTCTTT.

This clone has just one count. This rearrangement joins TRBV19 to TRBJ2-3, with 7 bases aligning to TRBD1. The CDR3 is made up of 15 amino acids. The ends lost 7 bases at V and 1 base at J; junction bases unmatched: 8. Per the germline V gene, CDR1 is LNHDA and CDR2 is SQIVND (reference sequence). For the CDR3, the DNA is TGTGCCAGTACCACAGGGGCGAAACGCACAGATACGCAGTATTTT. The encoded protein is CASTTGAKRTDTQYF.

The genes are TRBV4-2 and TRBJ1-6, with D possibly matching TRBD1 (6 bases). This CDR3 spans 16 amino acids. From germline, CDR1 is LGHNA and CDR2 YNFKEQ. V was shortened by 1 base and J by 7 bases, with 14 bases between the two germline ends. The CDR3 protein is CASSQGYRAGNSPLHF. The CDR3 bases are TGTGCCAGCAGCCAAGGATACAGGGCCGGGAATTCACCCCTCCACTTT.

The V call is TRBV19, the J call TRBJ1-5; D may be TRBD1 (5 bases). The CDR3 is 14 amino acids. V lost 7 bases and J 0 bases, leaving 10 bases between the germline ends. Germline CDR1 reads LNHDA; CDR2 reads SQIVND (reference sequence). The CDR3 spells CASMGQYSNQPQHF. The CDR3 nucleotides read TGTGCCAGTATGGGGCAGTATAGCAATCAGCCCCAGCATTTT.

The gene calls are TRBV5-1 and TRBJ2-2; D is uncertain. Trimming cost V 2 bases and J 3 bases, with 5 bases left between them. Germline V gene lookup returns CDR1 SGHRS and CDR2 YFSETQ. This CDR3 is built from 13 residues. As DNA, the CDR3 is TGCGCCAGCAGCTTATCGGACACCGGGGAGCTGTTTTTT. It codes for CASSLSDTGELFF.